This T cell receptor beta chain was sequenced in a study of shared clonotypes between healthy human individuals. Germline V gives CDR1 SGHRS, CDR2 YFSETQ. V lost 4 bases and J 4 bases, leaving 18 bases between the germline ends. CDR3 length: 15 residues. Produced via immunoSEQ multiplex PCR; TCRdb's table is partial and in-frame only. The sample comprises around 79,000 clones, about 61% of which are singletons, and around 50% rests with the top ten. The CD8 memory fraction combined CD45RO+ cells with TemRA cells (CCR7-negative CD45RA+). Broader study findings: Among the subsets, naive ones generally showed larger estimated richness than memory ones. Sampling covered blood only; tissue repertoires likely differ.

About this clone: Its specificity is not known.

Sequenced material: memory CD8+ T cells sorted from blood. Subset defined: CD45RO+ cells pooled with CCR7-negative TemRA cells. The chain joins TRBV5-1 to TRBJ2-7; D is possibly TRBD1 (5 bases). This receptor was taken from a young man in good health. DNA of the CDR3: TGCGCCAGCAGCCGGACAACCCTCTTAACTTACGAGCAGTACTTC. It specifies CASSRTTLLTYEQYF.